This is a list of T cell receptor beta chains from one sample in a study of T cells in Graves' hyperthyroidism and ophthalmopathy. TCRdb processed the multiplex PCR reads anew with MiXCR; each CDR3 protein has one entry. The sample yields a few hundred thousand distinct CDR3 sequences, 22% seen once. The sequenced sample was blood. The source of these receptors is a woman in her 70s with Graves' ophthalmopathy. The CDR3 runs from the conserved cysteine through the conserved F or W. D genes are given only for firm matches. For some rows the clone size is stated as once, few or many, or as a class when expanded; others skip it.

v_gene	d_gene	abundance	j_gene	CDR3aa	CDR3nt
TRBV24-1	NA	few	TRBJ2-3	CATSENPGLAKGADTQYF	TGTGCCACCAGTGAGAATCCTGGGCTAGCGAAGGGGGCAGATACGCAGTATTTT
TRBV6-5	NA	NA	TRBJ2-3	CASSYFRGRADTQYF	TGTGCCAGCAGTTACTTTAGGGGGAGGGCAGATACGCAGTATTTT
TRBV20-1	TRBD1	many	TRBJ1-2	CSASRDRDGYTF	TGCAGTGCCTCCCGGGACAGGGATGGCTACACCTTC
TRBV28	TRBD1	NA	TRBJ1-2	CASSPPPGQGEDGYTF	TGTGCCAGCAGTCCTCCCCCCGGACAGGGGGAAGATGGCTACACCTTC
TRBV6-1	NA	NA	TRBJ1-6	CASMENNSPLHF	TGTGCCAGCATGGAGAATAATTCACCCCTCCACTTT
TRBV24-1	NA	NA	TRBJ1-1	CATSQGYEAFF	TGTGCCACCAGCCAGGGATATGAAGCTTTCTTT
TRBV3-1	NA	NA	TRBJ1-2	CASSQSIHPAGGYTF	TGTGCCAGCAGCCAATCCATACACCCGGCGGGAGGCTACACCTTC
TRBV20-1	NA	NA	TRBJ2-3	CSAKTGQIRADTQYF	TGCAGTGCTAAGACGGGACAAATACGGGCAGATACGCAGTATTTT
TRBV10-3	NA	few	TRBJ2-5	CAISDHGETQETQYF	TGTGCCATCAGTGACCACGGGGAGACTCAAGAGACCCAGTACTTC
TRBV2	NA	NA	TRBJ2-1	CASRDLSRNTFF	TGTGCCAGCAGGGATCTTAGCCGTAATACGTTCTTC
TRBV20-1	TRBD1	few	TRBJ2-2	CSASPGQASTGELFF	TGCAGTGCTAGCCCGGGACAGGCGAGCACCGGGGAGCTGTTTTTT
TRBV18	TRBD2	NA	TRBJ2-1	CASSPAGAGVYNEQFF	TGTGCCAGCTCACCAGCTGGAGCGGGAGTGTACAATGAGCAGTTCTTC
TRBV28	NA	few	TRBJ1-4	CASSVPDGSNEKLFF	TGTGCCAGCAGTGTCCCTGACGGGTCCAATGAAAAACTGTTTTTT
TRBV19	NA	NA	TRBJ1-3	CASSIGNTIYF	TGTGCCAGTAGTATTGGGAACACCATATATTTT
TRBV7-9	NA	few	TRBJ1-5	CASSARGARDQPQHF	TGTGCCAGCAGCGCCCGAGGGGCCCGGGATCAGCCCCAGCATTTT
TRBV11-2	NA	NA	TRBJ2-7	CASSPIRSSIYEQYF	TGTGCCAGCAGCCCGATCCGGTCCTCAATCTACGAGCAGTACTTC
TRBV20-1	TRBD2	NA	TRBJ2-1	CNARDQREIREQFF	TGCAATGCTAGAGATCAGCGGGAGATCCGTGAGCAGTTCTTC
TRBV24-1	NA	few	TRBJ2-7	CATSDPRRGAKEQYF	TGTGCCACCAGTGATCCCCGGCGGGGAGCGAAGGAGCAGTACTTC
TRBV18	NA	NA	TRBJ1-1	CASSSQGRVTTEAFF	TGTGCCAGCTCATCTCAGGGGAGGGTCACCACTGAAGCTTTCTTT
TRBV20-1	NA	NA	TRBJ2-1	CSARDGTGRFDNEQFF	TGCAGTGCTAGAGATGGAACCGGCCGATTCGACAATGAGCAGTTCTTC
TRBV3-1	NA	NA	TRBJ1-4	CASSQGAEKLFF	TGTGCCAGCAGCCAAGGGGCCGAAAAACTGTTTTTT
TRBV12-3/TRBV12-4	NA	NA	TRBJ2-1	CASRYSSYNEQFF	TGTGCCAGCAGATATAGCTCCTACAATGAGCAGTTCTTC
TRBV30	TRBD2	NA	TRBJ2-2	CAWTPPRGANTGELFF	TGTGCCTGGACTCCCCCGCGGGGGGCGAACACCGGGGAGCTGTTTTTT
TRBV5-1	NA	few	TRBJ1-2	CASSPGTVFGYGYTF	TGCGCCAGCAGCCCGGGTACAGTATTTGGCTATGGCTACACCTTC
TRBV11-1	TRBD2	many	TRBJ2-5	CASSSGLAGQTQYF	TGTGCCAGCAGCTCAGGACTAGCCGGTCAGACCCAGTACTTC
TRBV15	NA	few	TRBJ2-2	CATSRDLGAGELFF	TGTGCCACCAGCAGGGACTTGGGAGCCGGGGAGCTGTTTTTT
TRBV24-1	NA	NA	TRBJ1-4	CATSDSTVPNEKLFF	TGTGCCACCAGTGATTCGACCGTACCCAATGAAAAACTGTTTTTT
TRBV5-1	TRBD2	NA	TRBJ2-7	CASSLGSGLAGYEQYF	TGCGCCAGCAGCTTGGGGTCCGGACTAGCGGGCTACGAGCAGTACTTC
TRBV20-1	TRBD1	many	TRBJ2-1	CSAIPGTGKTEQFF	TGCAGTGCTATACCCGGGACAGGGAAGACTGAGCAGTTCTTC
TRBV7-4	TRBD1	many	TRBJ2-5	CASARTGRETQYF	TGTGCCAGCGCTCGGACAGGGAGGGAGACCCAGTACTTC
TRBV2	NA	many	TRBJ2-1	CASTEYNEQFF	TGTGCCAGCACCGAATACAATGAGCAGTTCTTC
TRBV12-3/TRBV12-4	NA	many	TRBJ2-4	CASGISGLAKNIQYF	TGTGCCAGCGGAATTAGCGGTTTAGCCAAAAACATTCAGTACTTC
TRBV5-1	NA	few	TRBJ1-2	CASSPGVGGSAGYTF	TGCGCCAGCAGCCCGGGGGTTGGGGGCAGCGCAGGCTACACCTTC
TRBV19	NA	few	TRBJ2-7	CASSIGGTATYEQYF	TGTGCCAGTAGTATAGGAGGGACTGCAACCTACGAGCAGTACTTC
TRBV5-1	NA	NA	TRBJ2-7	CASSLSSDTYEQYF	TGCGCCAGCAGCTTGTCTAGCGACACCTACGAGCAGTACTTC
TRBV10-3	NA	once	TRBJ2-2	CAISESSSGTGELFF	TGTGCCATCAGTGAGTCCAGCAGTGGCACCGGGGAGCTGTTTTTT
TRBV30	NA	few	TRBJ1-5	CAWSAGQDQPQHF	TGTGCCTGGAGTGCGGGCCAGGACCAGCCCCAGCATTTT
TRBV7-2	NA	few	TRBJ1-2	CASSLVGQGNYGYTF	TGTGCCAGCAGCTTAGTTGGTCAGGGAAACTATGGCTACACCTTC
TRBV7-2	NA	NA	TRBJ2-1	CASSLAPSENEQFF	TGTGCCAGCAGCTTAGCCCCTAGCGAGAATGAGCAGTTCTTC
TRBV5-1	NA	NA	TRBJ2-4	CASSLDLKNIQYF	TGCGCCAGCAGCTTGGATCTAAAAAACATTCAGTACTTC
TRBV28	TRBD2	few	TRBJ2-2	CASSPLAGGPGELFF	TGTGCCAGCAGTCCTCTAGCGGGAGGCCCCGGGGAGCTGTTTTTT
TRBV11-3	NA	few	TRBJ1-3	CASSSNRNTIYF	TGTGCCAGCAGCTCTAACCGAAACACCATATATTTT
TRBV6-1	NA	NA	TRBJ1-2	CASTSGQIYGYTF	TGTGCCAGCACAAGCGGACAGATCTATGGCTACACCTTC
TRBV28	TRBD2	NA	TRBJ2-7	CATTHKIGGGPSEQYF	TGTGCCACCACACACAAAATCGGGGGGGGCCCCTCCGAGCAGTACTTC
TRBV20-1	NA	NA	TRBJ1-2	CSAADRTANYGYTF	TGCAGTGCAGCTGACAGGACAGCTAACTATGGCTACACCTTC
TRBV27	TRBD1	NA	TRBJ2-4	CASSFSDRGGKNIQYF	TGTGCCAGCAGTTTTTCGGACAGGGGGGGCAAAAACATTCAGTACTTC
TRBV7-3	TRBD2	few	TRBJ2-5	CASSLRAGEIPQETQYF	TGTGCCAGCAGCTTAAGGGCGGGAGAAATCCCTCAAGAGACCCAGTACTTC